Each of the 16 T cell receptor beta chains below was sequenced from the same sample in a study of early T cells in non-severe SARS-CoV-2 infection. One entry per CDR3 protein results from TCRdb running MiXCR on the 5' RACE reads. The sample shows roughly 99,000 distinct CDR3 sequences, roughly 12% of them seen only once. The source material was whole blood, sampled at baseline. These receptors all come from an adult who was a healthcare worker with PCR-confirmed SARS-CoV-2 infection or an uninfected control (not recorded which).

The J gene is TRBJ2-3, the V gene TRBV3-1; D is uncertain. V was shortened by 4 bases and J by 4 bases, with 12 bases between the two germline ends. This CDR3 spans 14 amino acids. Germline CDR1 LGHDT, CDR2 YNNKEL (reference sequence). The CDR3, as DNA: TGTGCCAGCAGCCCTGTTGTGGGTTCAGATACGCAGTATTTT. This gives the protein CASSPVVGSDTQYF.

This rearrangement joins TRBV10-1 to TRBJ2-1, with 13 positions matching TRBD2. Germline values: CDR1 WNHNN, CDR2 SYGVQD (reference sequence). The J segment lost 10 bases and the V segment lost 2 bases, leaving 5 bases of the junction unmatched. This CDR3 has 15 residues. Here the CDR3 DNA reads TGCGCCAGCAGTGAGGCCGGGACTAGCGGGATGGAGCAGTTCTTC. It translates to CASSEAGTSGMEQFF.

This chain's CDR3 is CASSAAGLTYEQYF. The DNA of the CDR3 is TGTGCCAGCAGTGCAGCGGGACTAACCTACGAGCAGTACTTC. This chain links TRBV12-3 or TRBV12-4 with TRBJ2-7; the match to TRBD2 covers 7 bases. After removal of 5 bases from V and 2 bases from J, the junction contained 6 bases not matched to a gene. CDR3 size: 14 residues.

This clonotype was seen more than once but under ten times. This chain connects TRBV9 to TRBJ2-1; TRBD2 is a possible D gene (6 bases). The CDR3 runs 15 residues. The ends were cut back, 0 bases at V and 7 bases at J, with 14 bases in the middle. CDR1 and CDR2 from the germline V gene are SGDLS and YYNGEE. The CDR3 coding sequence is TGTGCCAGCAGCGTAGTTGCTAGCGAATGGAATGAGCAGTTCTTC. Encoded protein: CASSVVASEWNEQFF.

V usage is TRBV11-3 and J usage is TRBJ1-3, with D possibly being TRBD1 (5 bases). CDR1 and CDR2 from the germline V gene are SGHNT and YENEEA. This CDR3 region has 13 residues. The V end was cut by 6 bases, the J end by 4 bases, with 10 bases between. CDR3 protein: CASRTGAGNTIYF. The CDR3 bases are TGTGCCAGCAGAACAGGAGCAGGAAACACCATATATTTT.

The chain joins TRBV5-6 to TRBJ2-7; 8 nucleotides align to TRBD1. The CDR3 totals 15 residues. Germline CDR1 reads SGHDT; CDR2 reads YYEEEE. V was pared by 1 base and J by 0 bases, with 3 bases of the junction left unmatched. CDR3 residues: CASSLITGGSYEQYF. CDR3 nucleotides: TGTGCCAGCAGCTTGATAACAGGGGGCTCCTACGAGCAGTACTTC. Looking up the rest from reference TRBV5-6 and TRBJ2-7 gives the full variable domain: DAGVTQSPTHLIKTRGQQVTLRCSPKSGHDTVSWYQQALGQGPQFIFQYYEEEERQRGNFPDRFSGHQFPNYSSELNVNALLLGDSALYLCASSLITGGSYEQYFGPGTRLTVT.

The gene calls are TRBV12-2 and TRBJ1-1; the D segment call TRBD1 is taken from the table without a DNA check. TRBV12-2 counts as a pseudogene. The CDR3 runs 21 residues. The chain's CDR3 is CASRLAQGGRGRVAQGLKLFF. The CDR3 nucleotides are TGTGCAAGTCGCTTAGCACAAGGGGGCAGGGGGCGAGTAGCCCAGGGACTGAAGCTTTTCTTT.

Ten or more counts support this clonotype. The chain has TRBV10-3 and TRBJ2-2; no reliable D call. Per the germline V gene, CDR1 is ENHRY and CDR2 is SYGVKD. V was trimmed by 5 bases and J by 6 bases, leaving 19 bases between them. This CDR3 is built from 16 residues. The CDR3 bases are TGTGCCATCAGTTTGGGCCACGGCGGAGAAGCCGGGGAGCTGTTTTTT. It specifies CAISLGHGGEAGELFF.

At least ten counts were recorded for this clonotype. The gene calls are TRBV23-1 and TRBJ1-5; D is unresolved. TRBV23-1 is an open reading frame whose function is uncertain. V gave up 0 bases and J gave up 8 bases, with 14 bases separating them. The length of the CDR3 is 15 residues. CDR3 region: CASSQSEGASKPQHF. In nucleotides, the CDR3 is TGCGCCAGCAGTCAATCAGAGGGAGCTTCGAAGCCCCAGCATTTT.

This clonotype has ten or more counts. The V gene is TRBV20-1, the J gene TRBJ1-5; 8 bases are shared with TRBD1. The CDR3 is 14 amino acids. Germline assignment: CDR1 DFQATT and CDR2 SNEGSKA (reference sequence). The J segment lost 2 bases and the V segment lost 4 bases, leaving 4 bases of the junction unmatched. The CDR3 region is CSAMAGGGNQPQHF. CDR3 DNA sequence: TGCAGTGCTATGGCAGGGGGCGGCAATCAGCCCCAGCATTTT.

The rearrangement joins TRBV18 to TRBJ2-5, with D hard to call. Germline V gene lookup returns CDR1 KGHSH and CDR2 LQKENI. V shed 6 bases and J shed 4 bases, with 15 bases lying between them. This CDR3 has 14 amino acids. DNA of the CDR3: TGTGCCAGCTCTCTCCGCCTAATGCCAGAGACCCAGTACTTC. Translating it yields CASSLRLMPETQYF.

This clonotype has more than one count but fewer than ten. The chain has TRBV5-6 and TRBJ1-5, with 8 nucleotides matching TRBD1. V gave up 0 bases and J gave up 5 bases; unmatched junction bases: 4. Germline V lookup: CDR1 SGHDT, CDR2 YYEEEE. The CDR3 totals 15 residues. The CDR3 coding sequence is TGTGCCAGCAGCTTGGCAGGGGGCGCATATCAGCCCCAGCATTTT. Its protein product is CASSLAGGAYQPQHF.

This clonotype appeared a few times. The chain's CDR3 is CASAGLALLGGRADTQYF. In DNA form, the CDR3 reads TGCGCCAGCGCCGGGCTAGCGCTCCTCGGGGGTAGGGCAGATACGCAGTATTTT. V usage is TRBV5-1 and J usage is TRBJ2-3; perhaps TRBD2 as D (6 bases). Per germline, CDR1 SGHRS and CDR2 YFSETQ. The V end was cut by 7 bases, the J end by 4 bases, with 28 bases between. The CDR3 is made up of 18 amino acids. The complete variable domain, with remaining parts taken from reference TRBV5-1 and TRBJ2-3, reads KAGVTQTPRYLIKTRGQQVTLSCSPISGHRSVSWYQQTPGQGLQFLFEYFSETQRNKGNFPGRFSGRQFSNSRSEMNVSTLELGDSALYLCASAGLALLGGRADTQYFGPGTRLTVL.

The chain uses TRBV20-1 and TRBJ1-2, with TRBD1 matching over 7 bases. J was trimmed by 4 bases and V by 1 base; bases with no gene match: 12. Germline V gene lookup returns CDR1 DFQATT and CDR2 SNEGSKA (reference sequence). The CDR3 covers 16 residues. This CDR3 reads CSARGGGGGTLYGYTF. The CDR3 DNA reads TGCAGTGCTAGAGGGGGAGGAGGGGGCACCCTCTATGGCTACACCTTC.

This clonotype was seen more than once but under ten times. This sequence joins TRBV5-1 and TRBJ2-7; D might be TRBD2 (6 bases). Germline loops: CDR1 SGHRS, CDR2 YFSETQ. The CDR3 consists of 16 residues. V lost 0 bases and J lost 7, with 20 bases in between. Written as DNA, the CDR3 is TGCGCCAGCAGCTTGGGCTGGGGACTCGCCCGTGATGAGCAGTACTTC. Its translation is CASSLGWGLARDEQYF.

This clonotype was counted many times. This chain uses TRBV6-1 with TRBJ1-1; TRBD1 might be the D (5 bases). The CDR3 runs 18 residues. Germline V CDR1 and CDR2: MNHNS, SASEGT. Trimming stripped 3 bases from V and 0 bases from J, with 20 bases between. The CDR3 bases are TGTGCCAGCAGTGATCCCCGGACAAGGGGCATGCTGAACACTGAAGCTTTCTTT. It is translated as CASSDPRTRGMLNTEAFF.